The 8 T cell receptor beta chains given below trace back to one sample, sequenced in a study of blood T cell repertoires in COVID-19. Repertoires were generated with immunoSEQ multiplex PCR, while TCRdb's copy carries only in-frame clones and drops some. The sample has almost 250,000 clones, 65% to 90% seen once; the top ten hold about 8.2%. Sequencing was carried out using PBMCs or T cells enriched from blood (not recorded which). Every receptor here comes from a woman aged 45-65 years with acute COVID-19.

This clone was seen a single time. The CDR3: CASSQGGGGNTEAFF. The CDR3 DNA reads TGTGCCAGCAGCCAAGGGGGAGGAGGAAACACTGAAGCTTTCTTT. The chain carries TRBV3-1 (or the pseudogene TRBV3-2) and TRBJ1-1; D gene unclear. The CDR3 has 15 residues. Between the trimmed V and J ends, which lost 1 base and 2 bases, there was a span of 11 bases. Germline V gene sequence: CDR1 LGHDT, CDR2 YNNKEL (reference sequence).

CDR3 region: CASSIAGVETQYF. CDR3 bases: TGTGCCAGCAGCATCGCAGGGGTAGAGACCCAGTACTTC. The chain links TRBV7-9 to TRBJ2-5; possible D gene TRBD1, 6 bases. Germline V gives CDR1 SEHNR, CDR2 FQNEAQ (reference sequence). The length of the CDR3 is 13 residues. Trimming removed 5 bases at V and 4 bases at J, with 11 bases between. The variable domain in full, completed from reference TRBV7-9 and TRBJ2-5, reads DTGVSQNPRHKITKRGQNVTFRCDPISEHNRLYWYRQTLGQGPEFLTYFQNEAQLEKSRLLSDRFSAERPKGSFSTLEIQRTEQGDSAMYLCASSIAGVETQYFGPGTRLLVL.

The table lists this clone with a count of one. V gene TRBV2 combines with J gene TRBJ1-1, with 7 bases identical to TRBD1. There are 14 residues in the CDR3. After removal of 4 bases from V and 3 bases from J, the junction contained 5 bases not matched to a gene. In germline, CDR1 is SNHLY, CDR2 FYNNEI. The CDR3, as DNA: TGTGCCAGCAGTGGTAGGGGGCCGTACACTGAAGCTTTCTTT. This encodes CASSGRGPYTEAFF.

This chain uses TRBV2 with TRBJ2-2; a possible D gene is TRBD1 (6 bases). The ends were cut back, 8 bases at V and 3 bases at J, with 13 bases in the middle. CDR1 and CDR2 from the germline V gene are SNHLY and FYNNEI. CDR3 length: 14 amino acids. CDR3 sequence: CASLVQGDTGELFF. CDR3 bases: TGTGCCAGCTTAGTACAGGGCGACACCGGGGAGCTGTTTTTT.

This clone was counted only a few times. J is TRBJ2-2 and V is TRBV6-5; TRBD1 aligns across 7 bases. V dropped 6 bases and J dropped 1; count of bases not matched to a gene: 5. The CDR3 has 15 residues. The germline gives CDR1 MNHEY, CDR2 SVGAGI. The CDR3, as DNA: TGTGCCAGCAGGAGCCGGGACAGGAACACCGGGGAGCTGTTTTTT. Protein: CASRSRDRNTGELFF.

This sequence joins TRBV2 and TRBJ2-2; maybe TRBD1 (5 bases). This CDR3 is 13 amino acids long. The germline V gene encodes CDR1 SNHLY and CDR2 FYNNEI. Between the trimmed V and J ends, which lost 2 bases and 5 bases, there was a span of 6 bases. The CDR3: CASSEQGTGELFF. The CDR3 bases are TGTGCCAGCAGTGAACAGGGAACCGGGGAGCTGTTTTTT.

The chain employs TRBV2 and TRBJ2-5; 7 bases match TRBD2. This CDR3 comprises 14 residues. CDR1 and CDR2 from the germline V gene are SNHLY and FYNNEI. Trimming took 4 bases from V and 1 from J; bases not matched to a gene: 3. CDR3 amino acids: CASSAPSGQETQYF. In nucleotides, the CDR3 is TGTGCCAGCAGTGCGCCTAGCGGCCAAGAGACCCAGTACTTC.

The gene calls are TRBV6-5 and TRBJ2-7, with D possibly being TRBD2 (5 bases). The germline V gene has CDR1 MNHEY and CDR2 SVGAGI. V lost 7 bases, J lost 9 bases, and 13 bases lay in between. This CDR3 comprises 11 residues. In DNA form, the CDR3 reads TGTGCCAGCATAGGAGGACTGACGCAGTACTTC. Its protein product is CASIGGLTQYF.